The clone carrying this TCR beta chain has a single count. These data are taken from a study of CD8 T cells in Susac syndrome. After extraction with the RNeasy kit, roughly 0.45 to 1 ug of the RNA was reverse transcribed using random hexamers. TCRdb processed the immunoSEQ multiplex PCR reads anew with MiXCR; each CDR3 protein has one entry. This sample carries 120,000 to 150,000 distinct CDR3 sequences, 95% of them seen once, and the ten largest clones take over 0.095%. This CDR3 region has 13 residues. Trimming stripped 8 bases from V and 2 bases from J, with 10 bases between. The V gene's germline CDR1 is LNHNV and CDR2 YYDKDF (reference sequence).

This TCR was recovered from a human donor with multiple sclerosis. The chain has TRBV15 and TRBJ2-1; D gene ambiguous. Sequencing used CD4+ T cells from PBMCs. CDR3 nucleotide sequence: TGTGCCACCGACGATTCGGCCTACAATGAGCAGTTCTTC. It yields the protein CATDDSAYNEQFF.